These 16 T cell receptor beta chains originate from one sample sequenced in a study of tumor-infiltrating lymphocytes in localized non-small cell lung cancer. The assay was immunoSEQ multiplex PCR, and TCRdb's table has in-frame clones only and misses some. The data show 9,500 to 15,000 clones, just over 85% seen once. The specimen sequenced was lung tumor tissue. These receptors were obtained from a human donor with non-small cell lung cancer.

The genes are TRBV6-6 and TRBJ1-2; D ambiguous. The CDR3 totals 13 residues. Trimming took off 2 bases at V and 4 bases at J, with 8 bases between the two ends. CDR1 is MNHNY, CDR2 SVGAGI, per germline (reference sequence). The CDR3 coding sequence is TGTGCCAGCAGTTACCAGTCCTTCTATGGCTACACCTTC. As protein: CASSYQSFYGYTF.

The chain combines TRBV19 with TRBJ1-1; TRBD1 agrees at 9 bases. The germline gives CDR1 LNHDA, CDR2 SQIVND (reference sequence). The CDR3 length is 16 residues. The junction had 8 bases not matched to a gene; V was cut back by 1 base and J by 5 bases. CDR3 protein: CASSIAPGTGLTEAFF. DNA of the CDR3: TGTGCCAGTAGTATAGCCCCAGGGACAGGGCTAACTGAAGCTTTCTTT.

This chain uses TRBV5-1 with TRBJ1-4, with D possibly matching TRBD1 (6 bases). CDR1 is SGHRS and CDR2 is YFSETQ in the germline V gene. V lost 1 base to trimming and J lost 4 bases, with 14 bases between them. The CDR3 contains 16 residues. CDR3 DNA: TGCGCCAGCAGCTTGTTGGGGGCGCCTGGTAATGAAAAACTGTTTTTT. Protein: CASSLLGAPGNEKLFF.

The gene calls are TRBV5-1 and TRBJ2-5; D uncertain. Trimming removed 0 bases at V and 5 bases at J, with 11 bases between. The CDR3 totals 14 residues. CDR1 is SGHRS, CDR2 YFSETQ, per germline. The CDR3 protein is CASSLASQPETQYF. The CDR3 region has the DNA TGCGCCAGCAGCTTGGCCAGCCAGCCGGAGACCCAGTACTTC.

The J gene is TRBJ2-1, the V gene TRBV10-2; possibly TRBD2 for D (5 bases). V lost 8 bases, J lost 3 bases, and 23 bases lay in between. Germline CDR1 and CDR2: WSHSY and SAAADI. The CDR3 has 17 amino acids. The CDR3 loop is CASPSPRLASCYNEQFF. The CDR3 nucleotides read TGCGCCAGCCCCTCGCCCCGTCTTGCTAGCTGCTACAATGAGCAGTTCTTC.

The CDR3 reads CASSEAGGGYPFF. In DNA form, the CDR3 reads TGTGCCAGCAGTGAAGCGGGGGGGGGCTACCCTTTCTTT. The V call is TRBV6-1, the J call TRBJ1-1; D possibly corresponds to TRBD1 (6 bases). CDR1 is MNHNS and CDR2 is SASEGT in the germline V gene. Deletions cut 0 bases from V and 12 bases from J, with 14 bases between. The CDR3 loop spans 13 amino acids.

The chain recombines TRBV6-4 with TRBJ2-1; TRBD2 aligns across 9 bases. Germline trimming cut 9 bases from V and 7 bases from J; bases unmatched to any gene: 10. CDR1 MRHNA and CDR2 SNTAGT come from the germline V gene. The CDR3 spans 14 residues. In DNA, the CDR3 is TGTGCCAGGGCGGAGCGGGAGGTTAAGAATGAGCAGTTCTTC. Translated: CARAEREVKNEQFF.

This clone appeared once. V gene TRBV10-3 combines with J gene TRBJ2-3; D gene unclear. The CDR3 extends over 12 amino acids. In germline, CDR1 is ENHRY, CDR2 SYGVKD. Trimming cost V 4 bases and J 7 bases, with 9 bases left between them. The CDR3 nucleotides read TGTGCCATCAGTGGAACACCTTATACGCAGTATTTT. It codes for CAISGTPYTQYF.

In the case of this clone: This sample also contains other DNA sequences that code for the same CDR3. The chain couples TRBV5-1 to TRBJ2-3, with TRBD1 identical over 9 bases. CDR1 and CDR2 from the germline V gene are SGHRS and YFSETQ. This CDR3 region has 14 residues. V was pared by 3 bases and J by 3 bases, with 2 bases of the junction left unmatched. CDR3 sequence reads: CASSSGQGTDTQYF. The DNA for the CDR3 is TGCGCCAGCAGCTCGGGACAGGGAACAGATACGCAGTATTTT.

CDR3 DNA sequence: TGTGCCAGCTCACCACCGAACGGCAGGGGTAACACTGAAGCTTTCTTT. The encoded protein is CASSPPNGRGNTEAFF. The chain couples TRBV18 to TRBJ1-1, with D perhaps TRBD1 (6 bases). V was clipped by 0 bases and J by 2 bases, with 13 bases between them. The germline gives CDR1 KGHSH, CDR2 LQKENI. CDR3 size: 16 residues.

The rearrangement uses TRBV10-3 and TRBJ2-1, with D tentatively TRBD1 (5 bases). The V end lost 8 bases, the J end lost 6 bases, and 17 bases lay between the germline ends. Germline V lookup: CDR1 ENHRY, CDR2 SYGVKD. This CDR3 region has 14 residues. CDR3: CAIEDPTESNEQFF. In DNA form, the CDR3 reads TGTGCCATCGAAGACCCGACAGAGTCCAATGAGCAGTTCTTC.

The chain joins TRBV23-1 to TRBJ2-7, with 9 bases fitting TRBD1. TRBV23-1 is an ORF for which the function is uncertain. V trimming: 7 bases; J trimming: 2 bases; junction bases outside the gene matches: 6. The CDR3 extends over 14 amino acids. CDR3 loop: CASTIRDRAYEQYF. The CDR3 region has the DNA TGCGCCAGCACCATCCGGGACAGGGCCTACGAGCAGTACTTC.

The gene calls are TRBV2 and TRBJ1-2, with a weak D call TRBD1 (6 bases). In germline, CDR1 is SNHLY, CDR2 FYNNEI. V was clipped by 6 bases and J by 4 bases, with 12 bases between them. CDR3 length equals 13 residues. CDR3 amino acids: CASREQGTYGYTF. The CDR3 DNA reads TGTGCCAGCAGAGAACAGGGCACCTATGGCTACACCTTC.

This clone was seen a single time. Here the CDR3 reads CASSLEFPDTQYF. CDR3 DNA sequence: TGTGCCAGCAGCTTGGAATTCCCAGATACGCAGTATTTT. The rearrangement joins TRBV5-4 to TRBJ2-3; D gene ambiguous. Germline CDR1 is SGHNT and CDR2 is YYREEE (reference sequence). The CDR3 runs to 13 residues. Between the trimmed V and J ends, which lost 0 bases and 4 bases, there was a span of 6 bases. Based on the CDR3 plus reference TRBV5-4 and TRBJ2-3, the full variable domain is ETGVTQSPTHLIKTRGQQVTLRCSSQSGHNTVSWYQQALGQGPQFIFQYYREEENGRGNFPPRFSGLQFPNYSSELNVNALELDDSALYLCASSLEFPDTQYFGPGTRLTVL.

The chain carries TRBV29-1 and TRBJ2-1; maybe TRBD2 (8 bases). Germline-derived CDR1 and CDR2 are SQVTM and ANQGSEA. V was cut by 3 bases and J by 7 bases, with 19 bases left in between. CDR3 length: 15 amino acids. The CDR3 DNA reads TGCAGCGTTGATAGCGGGGCAGGGGGAAGGAATGAGCAGTTCTTC. The encoded protein is CSVDSGAGGRNEQFF.

V and J are TRBV19 and TRBJ1-5; maybe TRBD1 (5 bases). The CDR3 has 16 amino acids. Germline CDR1 is LNHDA and CDR2 is SQIVND (reference sequence). V was trimmed by 2 bases and J by 7 bases, leaving 18 bases between them. DNA of the CDR3: TGTGCCAGTAGTATAACGGGGGGAACGAATGGGCAGCCCCAGCATTTT. Its protein is CASSITGGTNGQPQHF.